These T cell receptor beta chains were read from a single sample in a study of blood T cell repertoires in COVID-19. Generated by immunoSEQ multiplex PCR, the TCRdb table keeps only in-frame clones and is missing some. The top ten clones hold 4.5% to 6% of a sample with tens of thousands of clones, roughly 90% of them seen once. Specimen: peripheral blood. The receptors were gathered from a man of 80 years or more in a cohort sampled during active COVID-19. CDR3s include the opening cysteine and the closing phenylalanine or tryptophan. A D gene is named only where the DNA matches it firmly. Expanded clones get a size class; other rows say once, few or many, or leave the size out.

D gene: TRBD2
V gene: TRBV27
clone size: .
J gene: TRBJ2-3
CDR3 DNA: TGTGCCAGCAGTTTTCTAGCGGGGTCTAGCACAGATACGCAGTATTTT
CDR3 protein: CASSFLAGSSTDTQYF

D gene: TRBD2
V gene: TRBV5-1
clone size: .
J gene: TRBJ2-2
CDR3 DNA: TGCGCCAGCAGCTTGGAAGCTAGCGGGTCTCCCGGGGAGCTGTTTTTT
CDR3 protein: CASSLEASGSPGELFF

D gene: TRBD2
V gene: TRBV6-4
clone size: .
J gene: TRBJ2-3
CDR3 DNA: TGTGCCAGCAGTGTCATAGCGGGGGGGCCGAGCACAGATACGCAGTATTTT
CDR3 protein: CASSVIAGGPSTDTQYF

D gene: TRBD2
V gene: TRBV9
clone size: .
J gene: TRBJ2-3
CDR3 DNA: TGTGCCAGCAGTAGGGGTTCCGGGACTAGCGGATCTATTGACACAGATACGCAGTATTTT
CDR3 protein: CASSRGSGTSGSIDTDTQYF

D gene: TRBD1
V gene: TRBV5-1
clone size: .
J gene: TRBJ2-1
CDR3 DNA: TGCGCCAGCAGCTTGGCGACAGGGGGCCTCGATGAGCAGTTCTTC
CDR3 protein: CASSLATGGLDEQFF

D gene: .
V gene: TRBV9
clone size: .
J gene: TRBJ2-2
CDR3 DNA: TGTGCCAGCAGCGTAGGAGGAAGCTCGAACACCGGGGAGCTGTTTTTT
CDR3 protein: CASSVGGSSNTGELFF

D gene: TRBD2
V gene: TRBV6-2/TRBV6-3
clone size: .
J gene: TRBJ2-5
CDR3 DNA: TGTGCCAGCAGTCTTCGGGACAGACTAGCGGGGGCTGGGGAGACCCAGTACTTC
CDR3 protein: CASSLRDRLAGAGETQYF

D gene: .
V gene: TRBV4-2
clone size: few
J gene: TRBJ1-6
CDR3 DNA: TGTGCCAGCAGCCAAGGGGGCGATTCACCCCTCCACTTT
CDR3 protein: CASSQGGDSPLHF

D gene: TRBD1
V gene: TRBV18
clone size: .
J gene: TRBJ1-1
CDR3 DNA: TGTGCCAGCTCACCACGACAGGGGAATGAAGCTTTCTTT
CDR3 protein: CASSPRQGNEAFF

D gene: TRBD2
V gene: TRBV5-6
clone size: few
J gene: TRBJ2-4
CDR3 DNA: TGTGCCAGCAGCACCCGGCTAGCGGGCAGGGACATTCAGTACTTC
CDR3 protein: CASSTRLAGRDIQYF

D gene: .
V gene: TRBV20-1
clone size: few
J gene: TRBJ2-7
CDR3 DNA: TGCAGTGCCGCCTCAGGGTTCGAGCAGTACTTC
CDR3 protein: CSAASGFEQYF

D gene: TRBD1
V gene: TRBV19
clone size: .
J gene: TRBJ2-1
CDR3 DNA: TGTGCCAGTAGTGCGCGGACAGGGGGCAGGGCCAATGAGCAGTTCTTC
CDR3 protein: CASSARTGGRANEQFF

D gene: .
V gene: TRBV3-1/TRBV3-2
clone size: .
J gene: TRBJ2-2
CDR3 DNA: TGTGCCAGCAGCCAAGCGCGGCCGAACACCGGGGAGCTGTTTTTT
CDR3 protein: CASSQARPNTGELFF

D gene: TRBD2
V gene: TRBV6-2/TRBV6-3
clone size: .
J gene: TRBJ2-3
CDR3 DNA: TGTGCCAGCAGTTACCGCGGGGGGGCCATAGATACGCAGTATTTT
CDR3 protein: CASSYRGGAIDTQYF

D gene: TRBD1
V gene: TRBV11-2
clone size: once
J gene: TRBJ1-1
CDR3 DNA: TGTGCCAGCAGCGCCATGACAGGGGGAGAAGCTTTCTTT
CDR3 protein: CASSAMTGGEAFF

D gene: .
V gene: TRBV9
clone size: few
J gene: TRBJ1-1
CDR3 DNA: TGTGCCAGCAGCGTAGGGGGAGGGATAAACACTGAAGCTTTCTTT
CDR3 protein: CASSVGGGINTEAFF

D gene: TRBD1
V gene: TRBV10-3
clone size: .
J gene: TRBJ1-1
CDR3 DNA: TGTGCCATCAGTGGGAAGACAGGGACGAGGACTGAAGCTTTCTTT
CDR3 protein: CAISGKTGTRTEAFF

D gene: TRBD1
V gene: TRBV18
clone size: .
J gene: TRBJ2-5
CDR3 DNA: TGTGCCAGCTCACCGGGTAGGACAGGGGGCACAGAGACCCAGTACTTC
CDR3 protein: CASSPGRTGGTETQYF

D gene: .
V gene: TRBV27
clone size: .
J gene: TRBJ1-6
CDR3 DNA: TGTGCCAGCAGTCCCGGAGGCAGCCATAGCTCCTATAATTCACCCCTCCACTTT
CDR3 protein: CASSPGGSHSSYNSPLHF

D gene: TRBD2
V gene: TRBV7-2
clone size: .
J gene: TRBJ2-7
CDR3 DNA: TGTGCCAGCAGCAGCTCCAGGGCAGCGGGGGGCTACGAGCAGTACTTC
CDR3 protein: CASSSSRAAGGYEQYF

D gene: TRBD2
V gene: TRBV9
clone size: .
J gene: TRBJ2-7
CDR3 DNA: TGTGCCAGCAGCGTAGCGGGACTAGCGGGGGACTACGAGCAGTACTTC
CDR3 protein: CASSVAGLAGDYEQYF

D gene: TRBD1
V gene: TRBV19
clone size: .
J gene: TRBJ1-1
CDR3 DNA: TGTGCCAGTACCCAGACAGGGGCCTCGCCTGAAGCTTTCTTT
CDR3 protein: CASTQTGASPEAFF

D gene: TRBD1
V gene: TRBV4-2
clone size: .
J gene: TRBJ2-4
CDR3 DNA: TGTGCCAGCAGCCAAGATCAGACAGGGGGAAACATTCAGTACTTC
CDR3 protein: CASSQDQTGGNIQYF

D gene: .
V gene: TRBV12-5
clone size: .
J gene: TRBJ1-1
CDR3 DNA: TGTGCTAGTGGTTTGCAGAACACTGAAGCTTTCTTT
CDR3 protein: CASGLQNTEAFF

D gene: .
V gene: TRBV2
clone size: .
J gene: TRBJ1-6
CDR3 DNA: TGTGCCAGCAGTGAGGCCGCCTCCTATAATTCACCCCTCCACTTT
CDR3 protein: CASSEAASYNSPLHF

D gene: TRBD2
V gene: TRBV19
clone size: .
J gene: TRBJ2-2
CDR3 DNA: TGTGCCAGTAGTGCCGGACTAGCGGGAGAGTTATACACCGGGGAGCTGTTTTTT
CDR3 protein: CASSAGLAGELYTGELFF

D gene: TRBD2
V gene: TRBV4-1
clone size: once
J gene: TRBJ2-1
CDR3 DNA: TGCGCCAGCAGCCATAGAATAGCGGGAGGGGGTTACAATGAGCAGTTCTTC
CDR3 protein: CASSHRIAGGGYNEQFF